One and the same sample provided the 23 T cell receptor beta chains below, sequenced in a study of radiation and T cells in renal cell carcinoma. Generated by immunoSEQ multiplex PCR, the TCRdb table keeps only in-frame clones and is missing some. This table has around 160,000 clones, about 87% appearing once. Time point specified: baseline pretreatment blood. Treatment given: 15 Gy SBRT to primary tumor, nephrectomy 4 weeks later. This sample comprised blood, obtained from a patient whose treatment included radiotherapy and nephrectomy. Receptor source: a woman in her 70s with renal cell carcinoma.

The V gene is TRBV6-6, the J gene TRBJ2-7; 8 bases map to TRBD2. Germline V gene lookup returns CDR1 MNHNY and CDR2 SVGAGI (reference sequence). V shed 0 bases and J 0 bases; nucleotides not matched to a gene: 4. The CDR3 contains 16 residues. CDR3 sequence (DNA): TGTGCCAGCAGTTACTCACTAGCGGAGAGCTCCTACGAGCAGTACTTC. Translating it yields CASSYSLAESSYEQYF.

The chain is built from TRBV5-1 and TRBJ2-3; 10 bases fit TRBD1. The CDR3 runs 15 residues. J was trimmed by 3 bases and V by 4 bases; bases with no gene match: 5. Germline CDR1 SGHRS, CDR2 YFSETQ. CDR3: CASSREDRGTDTQYF. DNA of the CDR3: TGCGCCAGCAGCCGAGAGGACAGGGGGACAGATACGCAGTATTTT.

The genes are TRBV19 and TRBJ2-5, with 7 bases identical to TRBD2. Germline loops: CDR1 LNHDA, CDR2 SQIVND (reference sequence). The CDR3 length is 15 residues. After removal of 5 bases from V and 1 base from J, the junction contained 7 bases not matched to a gene. The DNA for the CDR3 is TGTGCCAGTAGTGAAACAGCGGGGCGCCAAGAGACCCAGTACTTC. This translates into CASSETAGRQETQYF.

The CDR3 DNA sequence: TGTGCCAGCAGCCAAGCGGGGGACTTGAACATTCAGTACTTC. Translated: CASSQAGDLNIQYF. The J gene is TRBJ2-4, the V gene TRBV4-2; D might be TRBD2 (6 bases). Germline V CDR1 and CDR2: LGHNA, YNFKEQ. The CDR3 extends over 14 amino acids. The germline V and J ends were trimmed by 1 base and 7 bases, with 11 bases remaining between them.

The chain has TRBV30 and TRBJ1-3; D gene ambiguous. Germline CDR1 and CDR2: GTSNPN and SVGIG (reference sequence). The V end lost 0 bases, the J end lost 4 bases, and 7 bases lay between the germline ends. The length of the CDR3 is 13 residues. The CDR3 nucleotides read TGTGCCTGGAGTGTACTGACGGGAAACACCATATATTTT. This sequence encodes CAWSVLTGNTIYF.

The chain employs TRBV7-2 and TRBJ2-4; TRBD2 is a possible D gene (5 bases). Trimming stripped 5 bases from V and 6 bases from J, with 14 bases between. The CDR3 runs to 14 residues. The V gene's germline CDR1 is SGHTA and CDR2 FQGNSA. The CDR3 is CASSPRFSGNIQYF. CDR3 nucleotide sequence: TGTGCCAGCAGCCCCAGATTCAGCGGAAACATTCAGTACTTC.

J is TRBJ2-7 and V is TRBV5-4; D uncertain. Deletions cut 4 bases from V and 5 bases from J, with 16 bases between. CDR3 size: 14 residues. The V gene's germline CDR1 is SGHNT and CDR2 YYREEE (reference sequence). Written as DNA, the CDR3 is TGTGCCAGCAGCAGTAGGGTTCAATCTAACGAGCAGTACTTC. Protein product: CASSSRVQSNEQYF.

On this clone: Within the sample, other DNA sequences also encode this same CDR3. The V gene is TRBV7-8, the J gene TRBJ1-2; D not resolved. The CDR3 runs to 14 residues. Germline V CDR1 and CDR2: SGHVS, FQNEAQ. Trimming cost V 1 base and J 4 bases, with 10 bases left between them. DNA of the CDR3: TGTGCCAGCAGCTTAGGGGCTGGAGGCTATGGCTACACCTTC. Translated: CASSLGAGGYGYTF.

In regard to this clone: Other DNA sequences in this specimen translate into the identical CDR3. This sequence joins TRBV9 and TRBJ2-3; 8 bases match TRBD2. The CDR3 totals 15 residues. Trimming removed 2 bases from V and 1 base from J; junction bases left unmatched: 3. Germline assignment: CDR1 SGDLS and CDR2 YYNGEE. Here the CDR3 DNA reads TGTGCCAGCAGCGTCGGGGGGGGACGCACAGATACGCAGTATTTT. As protein: CASSVGGGRTDTQYF.

The gene calls are TRBV5-4 and TRBJ1-1; D gene unclear. V was trimmed by 0 bases and J by 12 bases, leaving 9 bases between them. CDR3 length: 11 residues. The germline V gene has CDR1 SGHNT and CDR2 YYREEE (reference sequence). The CDR3 is CASSLELKTFF. The DNA of the CDR3 is TGTGCCAGCAGCTTGGAGCTGAAGACTTTCTTT.

The chain links TRBV6-4 to TRBJ2-1, with 9 bases identical to TRBD1. After removal of 6 bases from V and 0 bases from J, the junction contained 3 bases not matched to a gene. From germline, CDR1 is MRHNA and CDR2 SNTAGT. This CDR3 is 15 amino acids long. CDR3 sequence (DNA): TGTGCCAGCAGCGTACAGGGGGCCTCCTACAATGAGCAGTTCTTC. Translating gives CASSVQGASYNEQFF.

The V call is TRBV7-2, the J call TRBJ1-2; 10 nucleotides match TRBD1. CDR1 is SGHTA and CDR2 is FQGNSA in the germline V gene. The CDR3 is 15 residues long. V lost 3 bases and J lost 6; bases outside the gene matches: 7. The CDR3, as DNA: TGTGCCAGCAGCTTTTCCGGGACAGGGGTGGATGGCTACACCTTC. Protein: CASSFSGTGVDGYTF.

This chain uses TRBV21-1 with TRBJ1-1. TRBV21-1 is annotated as a pseudogene. This CDR3 has 14 amino acids. CDR3 loop: CASSKDLALAEAFF. The CDR3 region has the DNA TGTGCCAGCAGCAAAGATCTAGCCTTGGCTGAAGCTTTCTTT.

The chain has TRBV7-2 and TRBJ1-1; possible D gene TRBD1, 6 bases. V lost 5 bases to trimming and J lost 11 bases, with 15 bases between them. The germline V gene has CDR1 SGHTA and CDR2 FQGNSA. The length of the CDR3 is 12 residues. CDR3 coding DNA: TGTGCCAGCAGCCAAGGGTTTAGGGGGGCTTTCTTT. Residues: CASSQGFRGAFF. The variable domain in full, with the rest retrieved from reference TRBV7-2 and TRBJ1-1, is GAGVSQSPSNKVTEKGKDVELRCDPISGHTALYWYRQSLGQGLEFLIYFQGNSAPDKSGLPSDRFSAERTGGSVSTLTIQRTQQEDSAVYLCASSQGFRGAFFGQGTRLTVV.

V is TRBV6-5 and J is TRBJ2-1, with a weak D call TRBD2 (7 bases). This CDR3 comprises 15 residues. Per germline, CDR1 MNHEY and CDR2 SVGAGI. V was trimmed by 2 bases and J by 7 bases, leaving 15 bases between them. For the CDR3, the DNA is TGTGCCAGCAGTTACGAGGGGGGGCGGCAAAATGAGCAGTTCTTC. Translation: CASSYEGGRQNEQFF.

The V and J genes are TRBV7-2 and TRBJ1-3, with D possibly being TRBD1 (5 bases). The CDR3 contains 12 residues. CDR1 and CDR2 (germline): SGHTA, FQGNSA. V lost 3 bases and J 5 bases, leaving 5 bases between the germline ends. CDR3 coding DNA: TGTGCCAGCAGCTTGGACAGAAACACCATATATTTT. The encoded protein is CASSLDRNTIYF.

This chain connects TRBV28 to TRBJ1-1; D call uncertain. This CDR3 is built from 14 residues. V gave up 1 base and J gave up 1 base, with 7 bases separating them. Germline CDR1 and CDR2: MDHEN and SYDVKM. CDR3 amino acids: CASSLFGGNTEAFF. The CDR3 DNA follows: TGTGCCAGCAGTTTATTTGGTGGGAACACTGAAGCTTTCTTT.

This clone has a handful of counts. V and J are TRBV28 and TRBJ2-5, with TRBD1 identical over 7 bases. Germline CDR1 reads MDHEN; CDR2 reads SYDVKM. This CDR3 spans 14 amino acids. V lost 3 bases to trimming and J lost 1 base; unmatched junction nucleotides: 2. The CDR3 DNA reads TGTGCCAGCAGTTTTAGGACAGGCCAAGAGACCCAGTACTTC. Translated: CASSFRTGQETQYF.

The rearrangement joins TRBV6-1 to TRBJ1-3, with D possibly being TRBD1 (5 bases). The germline V gene has CDR1 MNHNS and CDR2 SASEGT. This CDR3 region has 13 residues. Trimming took 4 bases from V and 3 from J, leaving 7 bases between them. DNA of the CDR3: TGTGCCAGCAGTGGACAGCTTGGAAACACCATATATTTT. Its protein is CASSGQLGNTIYF.

This chain joins TRBV6-6 and TRBJ1-1; tentative D call: TRBD1 (6 bases). CDR3 length equals 16 residues. V was shortened by 8 bases and J by 4 bases, with 23 bases between the two germline ends. CDR1 and CDR2 (germline): MNHNY, SVGAGI (reference sequence). The CDR3 sequence: CASQPGRGLLGTEAFF. In nucleotides, the CDR3 is TGTGCCAGCCAGCCGGGGAGGGGGTTACTTGGCACTGAAGCTTTCTTT.

The CDR3 protein is CASSFLSGALNEQYF. CDR3 nucleotide sequence: TGCGCCAGCAGCTTTCTAAGCGGGGCACTCAACGAGCAGTACTTC. The rearrangement links TRBV5-1 to TRBJ2-7; 7 positions agree with TRBD2. Trimming removed 2 bases from V and 5 bases from J; junction bases left unmatched: 10. The CDR3 is made up of 15 amino acids. The germline CDR1 and CDR2 sequences are SGHRS and YFSETQ.

The rearrangement joins TRBV7-9 to TRBJ1-3, with D unresolved. Germline CDR1 SEHNR, CDR2 FQNEAQ (reference sequence). The ends were cut back, 1 base at V and 7 bases at J, with 8 bases in the middle. This CDR3 has 13 residues. This chain's CDR3 is CASSLGEYNTIYF. CDR3 coding DNA: TGTGCCAGCAGCTTAGGGGAATATAACACCATATATTTT. The complete variable domain, with remaining parts taken from reference TRBV7-9 and TRBJ1-3, reads DTGVSQNPRHKITKRGQNVTFRCDPISEHNRLYWYRQTLGQGPEFLTYFQNEAQLEKSRLLSDRFSAERPKGSFSTLEIQRTEQGDSAMYLCASSLGEYNTIYFGEGSWLTVV.

This chain links TRBV29-1 with TRBJ2-1, with D unresolved. Trimming removed 7 bases from V and 12 bases from J, with 13 bases in between. Germline assignment: CDR1 SQVTM and CDR2 ANQGSEA. The CDR3 sequence is 10 residues long. CDR3 DNA: TGCAGCGGCCTTGGAGCTGGGCAGTTCTTC. This sequence encodes CSGLGAGQFF.